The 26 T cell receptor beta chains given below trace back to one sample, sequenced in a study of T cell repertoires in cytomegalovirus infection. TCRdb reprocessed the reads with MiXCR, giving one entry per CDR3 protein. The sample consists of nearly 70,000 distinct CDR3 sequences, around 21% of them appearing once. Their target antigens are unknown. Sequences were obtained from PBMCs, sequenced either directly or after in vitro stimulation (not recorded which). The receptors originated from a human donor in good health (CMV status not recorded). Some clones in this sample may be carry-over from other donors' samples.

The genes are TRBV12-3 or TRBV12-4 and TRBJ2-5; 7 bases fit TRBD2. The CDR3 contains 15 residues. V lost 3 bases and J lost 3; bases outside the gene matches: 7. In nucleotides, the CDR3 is TGTGCCAGCAGTTTGGGGAAGGGAGGGGAAGAGACCCAGTACTTC. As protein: CASSLGKGGEETQYF.

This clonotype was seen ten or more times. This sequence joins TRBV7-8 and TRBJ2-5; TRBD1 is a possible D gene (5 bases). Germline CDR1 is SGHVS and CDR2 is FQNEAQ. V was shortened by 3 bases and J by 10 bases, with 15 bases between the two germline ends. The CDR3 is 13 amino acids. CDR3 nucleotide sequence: TGTGCCAGCAGCTTTGATTGGCAGGGTATCCAGTACTTC. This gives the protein CASSFDWQGIQYF.

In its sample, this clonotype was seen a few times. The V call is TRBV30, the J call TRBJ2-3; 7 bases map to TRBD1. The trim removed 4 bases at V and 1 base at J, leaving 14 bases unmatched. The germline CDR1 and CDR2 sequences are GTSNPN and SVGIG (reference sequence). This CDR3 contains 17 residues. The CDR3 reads CAWTRQGSVTGTDTQYF. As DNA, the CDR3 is TGTGCCTGGACTCGACAGGGCTCGGTCACTGGCACAGATACGCAGTATTTT.

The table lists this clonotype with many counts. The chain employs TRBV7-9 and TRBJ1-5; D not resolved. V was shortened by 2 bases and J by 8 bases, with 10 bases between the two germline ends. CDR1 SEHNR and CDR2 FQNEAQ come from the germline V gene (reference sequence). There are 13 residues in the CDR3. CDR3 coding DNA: TGTGCCAGCAGCTTACTGGGAGGTGAGCCCCAGCATTTT. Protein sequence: CASSLLGGEPQHF.

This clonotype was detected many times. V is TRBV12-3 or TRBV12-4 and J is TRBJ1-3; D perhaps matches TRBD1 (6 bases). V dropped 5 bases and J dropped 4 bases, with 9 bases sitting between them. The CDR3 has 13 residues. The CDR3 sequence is CASSTGTGNTIYF. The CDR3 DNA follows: TGTGCCAGCAGTACCGGGACAGGAAACACCATATATTTT.

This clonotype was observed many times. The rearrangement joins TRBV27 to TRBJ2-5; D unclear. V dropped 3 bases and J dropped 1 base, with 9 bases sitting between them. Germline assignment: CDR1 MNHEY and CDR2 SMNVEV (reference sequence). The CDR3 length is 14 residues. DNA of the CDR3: TGTGCCAGCAGTTTTTTAGGCTCCCAAGAGACCCAGTACTTC. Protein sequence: CASSFLGSQETQYF.

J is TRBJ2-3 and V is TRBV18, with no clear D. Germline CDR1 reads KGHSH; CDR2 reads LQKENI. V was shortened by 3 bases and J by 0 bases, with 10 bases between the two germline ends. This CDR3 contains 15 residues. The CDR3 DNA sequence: TGTGCCAGCTCACCCAGTTACACTAGCACAGATACGCAGTATTTT. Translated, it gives CASSPSYTSTDTQYF.

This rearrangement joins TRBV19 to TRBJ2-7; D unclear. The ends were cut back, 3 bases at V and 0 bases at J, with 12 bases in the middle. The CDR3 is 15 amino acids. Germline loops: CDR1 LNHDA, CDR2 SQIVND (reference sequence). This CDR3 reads CASSIRQSASYEQYF. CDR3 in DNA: TGTGCCAGTAGTATTAGGCAGAGTGCCTCCTACGAGCAGTACTTC.

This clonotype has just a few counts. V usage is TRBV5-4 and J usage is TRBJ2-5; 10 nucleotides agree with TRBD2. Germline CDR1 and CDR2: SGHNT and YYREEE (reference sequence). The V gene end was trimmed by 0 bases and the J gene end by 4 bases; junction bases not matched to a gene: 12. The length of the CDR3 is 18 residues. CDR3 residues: CASSLGWPSGSSSETQYF. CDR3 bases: TGTGCCAGCAGCTTGGGGTGGCCTAGCGGGAGCAGCTCAGAGACCCAGTACTTC.

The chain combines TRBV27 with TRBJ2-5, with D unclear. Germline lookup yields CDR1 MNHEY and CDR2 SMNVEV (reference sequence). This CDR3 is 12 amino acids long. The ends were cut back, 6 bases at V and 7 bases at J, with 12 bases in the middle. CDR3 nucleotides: TGTGCCAGCAGCGCCCCCTCGGGGACCCAGTACTTC. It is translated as CASSAPSGTQYF.

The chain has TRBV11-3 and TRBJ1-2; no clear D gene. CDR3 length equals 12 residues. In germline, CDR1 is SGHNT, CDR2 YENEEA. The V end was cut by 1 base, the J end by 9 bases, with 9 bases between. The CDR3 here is CASSLGWESYTF. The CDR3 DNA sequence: TGTGCCAGCAGCTTAGGCTGGGAGAGCTACACCTTC.

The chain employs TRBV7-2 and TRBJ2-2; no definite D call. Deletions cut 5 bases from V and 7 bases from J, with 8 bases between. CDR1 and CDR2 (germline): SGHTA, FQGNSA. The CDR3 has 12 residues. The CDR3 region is CASSHVNGELFF. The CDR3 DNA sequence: TGTGCCAGCAGCCACGTAAACGGGGAGCTGTTTTTT.

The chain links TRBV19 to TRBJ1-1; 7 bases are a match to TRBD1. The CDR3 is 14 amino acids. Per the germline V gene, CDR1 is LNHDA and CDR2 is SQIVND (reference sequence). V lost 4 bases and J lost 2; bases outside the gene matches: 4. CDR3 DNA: TGTGCCAGTAGTAAAGACAGGGTCAACACTGAAGCTTTCTTT. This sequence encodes CASSKDRVNTEAFF.

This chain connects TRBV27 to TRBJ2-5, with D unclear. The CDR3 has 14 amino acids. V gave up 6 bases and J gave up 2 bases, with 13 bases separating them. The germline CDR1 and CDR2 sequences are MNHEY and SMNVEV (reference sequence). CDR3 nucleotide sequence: TGTGCCAGCAGACGGCGGCGTGGTCAAGAGACCCAGTACTTC. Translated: CASRRRRGQETQYF.

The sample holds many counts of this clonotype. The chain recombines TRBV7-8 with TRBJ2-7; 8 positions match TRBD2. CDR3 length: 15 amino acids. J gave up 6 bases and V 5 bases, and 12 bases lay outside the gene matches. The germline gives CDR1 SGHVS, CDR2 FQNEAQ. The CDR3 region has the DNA TGTGCCAGCAGCCCCCAGGGAGCGGGAGTAGGCGAGCAGTACGTC. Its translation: CASSPQGAGVGEQYV.

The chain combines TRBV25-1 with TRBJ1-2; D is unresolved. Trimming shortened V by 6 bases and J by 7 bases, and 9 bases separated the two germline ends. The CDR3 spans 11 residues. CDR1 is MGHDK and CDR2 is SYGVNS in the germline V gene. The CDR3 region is CASSEGRGYTF. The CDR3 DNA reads TGTGCCAGCAGCGAGGGTCGTGGCTACACCTTC.

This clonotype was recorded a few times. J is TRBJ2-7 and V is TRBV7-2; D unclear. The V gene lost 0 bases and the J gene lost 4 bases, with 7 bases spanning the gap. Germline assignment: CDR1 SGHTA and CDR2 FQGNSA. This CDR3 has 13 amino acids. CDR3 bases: TGTGCCAGCAGCTTAGCTCAGTTTTACGAGCAGTACTTC. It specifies CASSLAQFYEQYF.

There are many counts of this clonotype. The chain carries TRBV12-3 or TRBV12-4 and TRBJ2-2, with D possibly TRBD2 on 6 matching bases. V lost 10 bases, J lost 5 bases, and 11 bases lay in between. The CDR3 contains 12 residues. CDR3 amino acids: CATNRGTGELFF. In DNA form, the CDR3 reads TGTGCCACCAACCGGGGGACCGGGGAGCTGTTTTTT.

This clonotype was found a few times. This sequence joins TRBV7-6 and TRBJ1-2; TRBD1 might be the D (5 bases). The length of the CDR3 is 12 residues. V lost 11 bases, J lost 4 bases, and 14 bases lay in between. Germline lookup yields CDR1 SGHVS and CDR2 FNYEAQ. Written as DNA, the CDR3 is TGTGCCGGGGGAAGGGGAACCTATGGCTACACCTTC. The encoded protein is CAGGRGTYGYTF.

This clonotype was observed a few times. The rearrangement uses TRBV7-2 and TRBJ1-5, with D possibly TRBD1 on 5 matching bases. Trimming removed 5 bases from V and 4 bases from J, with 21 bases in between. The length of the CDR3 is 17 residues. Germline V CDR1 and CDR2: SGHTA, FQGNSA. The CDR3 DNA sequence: TGTGCCAGCAGCCTGAATGCAAGGGGAAATCCAAATCAGCCCCAGCATTTT. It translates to CASSLNARGNPNQPQHF.

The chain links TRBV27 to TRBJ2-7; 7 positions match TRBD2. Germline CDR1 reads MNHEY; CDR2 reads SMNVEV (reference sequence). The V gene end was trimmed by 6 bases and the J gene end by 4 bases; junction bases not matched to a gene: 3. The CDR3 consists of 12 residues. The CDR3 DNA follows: TGTGCCAGCAGGGGGGGGTTATACGAGCAGTACTTC. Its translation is CASRGGLYEQYF.

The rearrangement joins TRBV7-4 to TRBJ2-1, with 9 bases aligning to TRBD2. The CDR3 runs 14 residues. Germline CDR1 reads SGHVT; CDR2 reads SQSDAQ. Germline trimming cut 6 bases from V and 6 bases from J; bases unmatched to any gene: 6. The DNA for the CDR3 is TGTGCCAGCAGTAGCGGGAGCCGCCTCAATGAGCAGTTCTTC. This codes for CASSSGSRLNEQFF.

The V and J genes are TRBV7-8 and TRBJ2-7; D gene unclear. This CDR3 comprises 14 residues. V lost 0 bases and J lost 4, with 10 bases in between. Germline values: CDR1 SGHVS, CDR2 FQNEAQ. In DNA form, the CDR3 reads TGTGCCAGCAGCTTAGCCTTGGGTGGATACGAGCAGTACTTC. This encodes CASSLALGGYEQYF.

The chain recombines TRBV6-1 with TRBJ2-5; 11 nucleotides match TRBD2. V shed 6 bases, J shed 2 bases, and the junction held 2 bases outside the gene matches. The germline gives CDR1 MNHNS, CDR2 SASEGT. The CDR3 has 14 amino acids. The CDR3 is CASRGLAAQETQYF. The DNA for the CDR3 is TGTGCCAGCAGGGGACTAGCGGCACAAGAGACCCAGTACTTC.

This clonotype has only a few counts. This chain's CDR3 is CATSDPDRGSYEQYF. The CDR3 region has the DNA TGTGCCACCAGTGACCCTGACAGGGGTTCCTACGAGCAGTACTTC. This chain connects TRBV24-1 to TRBJ2-7; TRBD1 matches at 8 bases. Germline CDR1 KGHDR, CDR2 SFDVKD. This CDR3 is built from 15 residues. Trimming cost V 4 bases and J 1 base; bases outside gene matches: 5.

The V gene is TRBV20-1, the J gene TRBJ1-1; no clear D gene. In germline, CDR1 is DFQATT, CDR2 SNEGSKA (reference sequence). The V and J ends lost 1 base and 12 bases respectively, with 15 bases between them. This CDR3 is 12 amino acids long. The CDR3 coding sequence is TGCAGTGCTAGAGGAGCAGTCGGCCCCCCTTTCTTT. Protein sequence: CSARGAVGPPFF.